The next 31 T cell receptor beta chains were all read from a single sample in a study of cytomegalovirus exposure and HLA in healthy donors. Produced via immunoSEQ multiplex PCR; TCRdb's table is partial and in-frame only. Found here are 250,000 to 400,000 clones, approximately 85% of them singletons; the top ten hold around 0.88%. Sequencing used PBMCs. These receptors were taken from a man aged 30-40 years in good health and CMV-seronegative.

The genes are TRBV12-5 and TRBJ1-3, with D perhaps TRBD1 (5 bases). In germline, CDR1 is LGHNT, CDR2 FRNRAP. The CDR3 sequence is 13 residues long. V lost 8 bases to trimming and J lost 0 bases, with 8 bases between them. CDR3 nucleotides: TGTGCTAGTAAGCAGGGCTCTGGAAACACCATATATTTT. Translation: CASKQGSGNTIYF.

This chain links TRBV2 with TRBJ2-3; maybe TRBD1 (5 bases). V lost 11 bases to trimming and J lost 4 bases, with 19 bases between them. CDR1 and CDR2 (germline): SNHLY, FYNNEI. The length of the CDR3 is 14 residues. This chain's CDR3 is CAARPAGFADTQYF. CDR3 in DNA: TGTGCCGCACGGCCCGCAGGGTTCGCAGATACGCAGTATTTT.

The CDR3 bases are TGCAGTGCTATCCTACGCGGTGGCTACACCTTC. It specifies CSAILRGGYTF. The rearrangement uses TRBV20-1 and TRBJ1-2; no reliable D call. Germline assignment: CDR1 DFQATT and CDR2 SNEGSKA (reference sequence). This CDR3 has 11 amino acids. Trimming shortened V by 4 bases and J by 7 bases, and 10 bases separated the two germline ends.

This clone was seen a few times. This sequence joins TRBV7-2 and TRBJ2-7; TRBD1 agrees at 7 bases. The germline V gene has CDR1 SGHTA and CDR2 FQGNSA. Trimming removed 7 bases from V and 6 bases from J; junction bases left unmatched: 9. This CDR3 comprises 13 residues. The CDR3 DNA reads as TGTGCCAGCACCTATGACAGGGTGGGCGAGCAGTACTTC. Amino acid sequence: CASTYDRVGEQYF.

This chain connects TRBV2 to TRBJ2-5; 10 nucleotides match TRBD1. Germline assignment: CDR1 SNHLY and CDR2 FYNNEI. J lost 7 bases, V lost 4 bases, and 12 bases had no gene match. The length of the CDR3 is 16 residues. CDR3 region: CASSVTDRGRIGTQYF. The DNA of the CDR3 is TGTGCCAGCAGTGTTACGGACAGGGGGAGAATCGGGACCCAGTACTTC. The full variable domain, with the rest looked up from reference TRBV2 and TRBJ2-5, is EPEVTQTPSHQVTQMGQEVILRCVPISNHLYFYWYRQILGQKVEFLVSFYNNEISEKSEIFDDQFSVERPDGSNFTLKIRSTKLEDSAMYFCASSVTDRGRIGTQYFGPGTRLLVL.

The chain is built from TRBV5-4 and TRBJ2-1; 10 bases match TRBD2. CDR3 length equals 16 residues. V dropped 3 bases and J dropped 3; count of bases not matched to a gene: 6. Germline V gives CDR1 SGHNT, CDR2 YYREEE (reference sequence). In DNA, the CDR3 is TGTGCCAGCAGCTCCTTCCTAGCGGGGGACTACAATGAGCAGTTCTTC. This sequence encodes CASSSFLAGDYNEQFF.

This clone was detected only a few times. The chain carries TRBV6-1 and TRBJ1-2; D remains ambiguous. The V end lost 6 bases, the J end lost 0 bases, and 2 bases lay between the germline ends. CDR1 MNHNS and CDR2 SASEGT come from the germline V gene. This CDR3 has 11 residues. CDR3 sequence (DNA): TGTGCCAGCAGCGCTAACTATGGCTACACCTTC. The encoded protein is CASSANYGYTF.

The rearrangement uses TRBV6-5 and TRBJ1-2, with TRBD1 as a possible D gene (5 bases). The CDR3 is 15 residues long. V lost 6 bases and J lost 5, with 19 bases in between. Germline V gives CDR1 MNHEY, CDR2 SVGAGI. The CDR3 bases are TGTGCCAGCAGCCCCGGGGAGGGGCGCTTTTATGGCTACACCTTC. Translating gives CASSPGEGRFYGYTF.

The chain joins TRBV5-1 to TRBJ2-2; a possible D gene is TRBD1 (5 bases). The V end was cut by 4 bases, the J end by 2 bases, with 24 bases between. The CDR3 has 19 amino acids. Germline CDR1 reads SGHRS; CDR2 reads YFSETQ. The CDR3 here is CASSPEGASHRFNTGELFF. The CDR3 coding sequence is TGCGCCAGCAGCCCGGAAGGGGCCAGCCACCGTTTTAACACCGGGGAGCTGTTTTTT.

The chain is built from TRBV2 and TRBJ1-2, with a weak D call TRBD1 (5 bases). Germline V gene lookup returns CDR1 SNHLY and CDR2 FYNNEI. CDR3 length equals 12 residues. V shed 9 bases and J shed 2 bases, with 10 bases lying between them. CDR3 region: CASPSGNYGYTF. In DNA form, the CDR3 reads TGTGCCAGTCCTTCAGGGAACTATGGCTACACCTTC.

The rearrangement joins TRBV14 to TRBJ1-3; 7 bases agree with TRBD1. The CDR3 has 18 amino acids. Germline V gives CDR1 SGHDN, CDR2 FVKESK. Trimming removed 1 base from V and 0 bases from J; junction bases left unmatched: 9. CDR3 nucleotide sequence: TGTGCCAGCAGCCAAGGTTGGACAGGCCTGAGCTCTGGAAACACCATATATTTT. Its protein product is CASSQGWTGLSSGNTIYF.

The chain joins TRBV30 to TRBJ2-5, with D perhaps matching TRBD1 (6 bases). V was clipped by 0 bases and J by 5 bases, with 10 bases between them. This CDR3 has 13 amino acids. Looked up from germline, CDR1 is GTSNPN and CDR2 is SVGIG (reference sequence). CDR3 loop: CAWSVGGRETQYF. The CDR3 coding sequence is TGTGCCTGGAGTGTAGGGGGTAGGGAGACCCAGTACTTC.

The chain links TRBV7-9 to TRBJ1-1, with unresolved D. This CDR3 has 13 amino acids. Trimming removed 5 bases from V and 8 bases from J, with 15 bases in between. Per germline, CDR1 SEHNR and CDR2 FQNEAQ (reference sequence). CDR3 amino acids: CASSPPRDTEAFF. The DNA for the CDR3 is TGTGCCAGCAGCCCTCCGCGCGATACGGAAGCTTTCTTT.

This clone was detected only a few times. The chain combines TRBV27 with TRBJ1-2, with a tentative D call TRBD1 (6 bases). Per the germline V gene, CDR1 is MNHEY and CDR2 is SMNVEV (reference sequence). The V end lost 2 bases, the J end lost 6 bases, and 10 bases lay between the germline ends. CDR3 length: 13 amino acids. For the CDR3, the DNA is TGTGCCAGCAGTTTAAGGGGGTGGGATGGCTACACCTTC. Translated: CASSLRGWDGYTF.

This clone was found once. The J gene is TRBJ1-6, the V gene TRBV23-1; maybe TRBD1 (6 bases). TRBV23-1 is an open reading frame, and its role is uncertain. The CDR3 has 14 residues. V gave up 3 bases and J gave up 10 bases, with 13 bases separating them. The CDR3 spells CASSHKGEGSPLHF. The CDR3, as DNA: TGCGCCAGCAGTCACAAGGGGGAGGGATCACCCCTCCACTTT.

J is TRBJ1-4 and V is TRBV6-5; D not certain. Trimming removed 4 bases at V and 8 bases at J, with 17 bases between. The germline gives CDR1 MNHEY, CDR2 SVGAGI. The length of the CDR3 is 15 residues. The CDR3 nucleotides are TGTGCCAGCAGTTTCAGGCCGAACCTCAACGAAAAACTGTTTTTT. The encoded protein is CASSFRPNLNEKLFF.

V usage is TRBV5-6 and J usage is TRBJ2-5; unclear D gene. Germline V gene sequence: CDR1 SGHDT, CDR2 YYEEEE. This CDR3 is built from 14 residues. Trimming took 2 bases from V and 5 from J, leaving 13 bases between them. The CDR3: CASSFPRQMETQYF. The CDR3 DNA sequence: TGTGCCAGCAGCTTTCCTCGCCAGATGGAGACCCAGTACTTC.

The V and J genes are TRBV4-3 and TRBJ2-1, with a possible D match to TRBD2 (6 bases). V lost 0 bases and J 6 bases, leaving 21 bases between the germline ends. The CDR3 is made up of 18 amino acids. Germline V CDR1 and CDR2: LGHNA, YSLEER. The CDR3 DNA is TGCGCCAGCAGCCAAGAGGGGGTCTGGGGGGAGCTACTCAATGAGCAGTTCTTC. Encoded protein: CASSQEGVWGELLNEQFF.

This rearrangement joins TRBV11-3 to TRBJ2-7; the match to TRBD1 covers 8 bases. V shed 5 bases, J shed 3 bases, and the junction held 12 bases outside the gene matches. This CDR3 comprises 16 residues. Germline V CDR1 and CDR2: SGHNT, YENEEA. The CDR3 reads CASSTGQGTALYEQYF. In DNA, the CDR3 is TGTGCCAGCAGCACCGGACAGGGTACGGCCCTCTACGAGCAGTACTTC.

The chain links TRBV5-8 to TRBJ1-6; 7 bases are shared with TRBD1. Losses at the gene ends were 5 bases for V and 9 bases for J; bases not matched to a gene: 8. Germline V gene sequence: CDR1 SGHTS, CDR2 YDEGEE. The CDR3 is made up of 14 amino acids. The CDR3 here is CASSPGQSGSPLHF. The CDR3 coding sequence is TGTGCCAGCAGTCCGGGACAGAGTGGTTCACCCCTCCACTTT.

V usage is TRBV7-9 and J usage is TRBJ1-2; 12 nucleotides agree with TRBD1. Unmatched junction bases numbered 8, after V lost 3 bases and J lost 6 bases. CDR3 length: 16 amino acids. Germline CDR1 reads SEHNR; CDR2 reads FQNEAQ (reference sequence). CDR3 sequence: CASSFSGTGGADGYTF. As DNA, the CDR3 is TGTGCCAGCAGCTTCTCTGGGACAGGGGGCGCAGATGGCTACACCTTC. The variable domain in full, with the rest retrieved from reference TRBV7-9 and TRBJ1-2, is DTGVSQNPRHKITKRGQNVTFRCDPISEHNRLYWYRQTLGQGPEFLTYFQNEAQLEKSRLLSDRFSAERPKGSFSTLEIQRTEQGDSAMYLCASSFSGTGGADGYTFGSGTRLTVV.

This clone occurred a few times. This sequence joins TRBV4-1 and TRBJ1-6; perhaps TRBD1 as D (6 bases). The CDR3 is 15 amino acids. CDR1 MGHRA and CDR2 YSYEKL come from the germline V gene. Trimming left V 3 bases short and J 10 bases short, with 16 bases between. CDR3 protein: CASSQDSLLRSPLHF. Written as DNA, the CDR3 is TGCGCCAGCAGCCAGGACAGCCTCCTCCGATCACCCCTCCACTTT.

CDR3 protein: CASSRLTGELFF. Here the CDR3 DNA reads TGTGCCAGCAGCCGGTTAACCGGGGAGCTGTTTTTT. The chain uses TRBV6-5 and TRBJ2-2; the D is unclear. The CDR3 spans 12 residues. V was cut by 6 bases and J by 5 bases, with 7 bases left in between. Per the germline V gene, CDR1 is MNHEY and CDR2 is SVGAGI.

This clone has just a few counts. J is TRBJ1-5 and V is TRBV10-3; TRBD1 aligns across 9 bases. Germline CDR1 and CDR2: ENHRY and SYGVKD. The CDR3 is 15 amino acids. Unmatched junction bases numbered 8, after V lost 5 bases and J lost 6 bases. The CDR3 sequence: CAISSQGAGSQPQHF. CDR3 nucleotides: TGTGCCATCAGTTCACAGGGGGCTGGGAGTCAGCCCCAGCATTTT.

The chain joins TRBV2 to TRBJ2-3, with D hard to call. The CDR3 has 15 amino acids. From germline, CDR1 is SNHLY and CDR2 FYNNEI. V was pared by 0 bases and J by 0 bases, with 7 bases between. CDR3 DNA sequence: TGTGCCAGCAGTGAAGCGCTAGGTAGCACAGATACGCAGTATTTT. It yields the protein CASSEALGSTDTQYF.

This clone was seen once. DNA for the CDR3: TGTGCCAGCAGGACAGCCGCGAACACCGGGGAGCTGTTTTTT. Translated, it gives CASRTAANTGELFF. V gene TRBV7-2 combines with J gene TRBJ2-2; the D gene is possibly TRBD1 (5 bases). Trimming shortened V by 6 bases and J by 0 bases, and 8 bases separated the two germline ends. The V gene's germline CDR1 is SGHTA and CDR2 FQGNSA. The CDR3 sequence is 14 residues long.

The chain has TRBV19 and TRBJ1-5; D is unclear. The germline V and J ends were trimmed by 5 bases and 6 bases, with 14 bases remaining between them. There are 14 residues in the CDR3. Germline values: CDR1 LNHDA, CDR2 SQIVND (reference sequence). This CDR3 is CASSFLPTGQPQHF. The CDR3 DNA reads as TGTGCCAGTAGTTTCTTACCGACGGGTCAGCCCCAGCATTTT.

Here the CDR3 DNA reads TGTGCCAGCAGGTCTACCCGTACCTATAGCAATCAGCCCCAGCATTTT. Translation gives CASRSTRTYSNQPQHF. The chain recombines TRBV28 with TRBJ1-5; D not resolved. The CDR3 is 16 residues long. Per the germline V gene, CDR1 is MDHEN and CDR2 is SYDVKM. The V and J ends lost 6 bases and 0 bases respectively, with 15 bases between them.

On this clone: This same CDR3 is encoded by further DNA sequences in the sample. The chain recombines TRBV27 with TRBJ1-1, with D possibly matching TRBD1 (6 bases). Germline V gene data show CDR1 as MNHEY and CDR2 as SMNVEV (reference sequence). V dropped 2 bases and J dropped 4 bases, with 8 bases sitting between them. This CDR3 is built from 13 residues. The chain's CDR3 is CASSLEGGTEAFF. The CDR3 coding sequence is TGTGCCAGCAGTTTAGAAGGGGGCACTGAAGCTTTCTTT.

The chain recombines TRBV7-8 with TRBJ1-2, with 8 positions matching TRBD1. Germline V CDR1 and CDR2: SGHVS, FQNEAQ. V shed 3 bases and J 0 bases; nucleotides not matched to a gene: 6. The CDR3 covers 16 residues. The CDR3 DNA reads TGTGCCAGCAGCTTGCAGGGGGCGAGTTCTAACTATGGCTACACCTTC. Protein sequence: CASSLQGASSNYGYTF.

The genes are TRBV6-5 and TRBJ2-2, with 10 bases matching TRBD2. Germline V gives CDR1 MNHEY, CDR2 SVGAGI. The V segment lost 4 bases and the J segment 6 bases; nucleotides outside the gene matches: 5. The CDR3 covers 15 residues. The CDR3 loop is CASSLAGGVSGELFF. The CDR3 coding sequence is TGTGCCAGCAGTTTAGCGGGGGGTGTGTCCGGGGAGCTGTTTTTT.